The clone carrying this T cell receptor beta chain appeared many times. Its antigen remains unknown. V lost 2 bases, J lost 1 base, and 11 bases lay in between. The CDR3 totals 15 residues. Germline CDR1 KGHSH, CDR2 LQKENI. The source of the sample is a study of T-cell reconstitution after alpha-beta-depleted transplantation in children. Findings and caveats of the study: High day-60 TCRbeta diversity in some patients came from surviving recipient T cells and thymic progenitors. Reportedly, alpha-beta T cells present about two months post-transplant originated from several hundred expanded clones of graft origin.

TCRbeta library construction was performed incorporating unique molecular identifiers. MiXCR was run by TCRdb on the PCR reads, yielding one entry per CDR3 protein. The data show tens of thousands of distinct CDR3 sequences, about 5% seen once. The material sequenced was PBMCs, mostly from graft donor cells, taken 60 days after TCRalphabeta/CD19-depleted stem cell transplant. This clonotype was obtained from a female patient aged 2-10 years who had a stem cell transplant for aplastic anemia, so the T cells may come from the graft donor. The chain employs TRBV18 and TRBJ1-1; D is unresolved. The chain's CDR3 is CASSPSSRENTEAFF. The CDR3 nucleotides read TGTGCCAGCTCACCATCCTCCCGGGAGAACACTGAAGCTTTCTTT.